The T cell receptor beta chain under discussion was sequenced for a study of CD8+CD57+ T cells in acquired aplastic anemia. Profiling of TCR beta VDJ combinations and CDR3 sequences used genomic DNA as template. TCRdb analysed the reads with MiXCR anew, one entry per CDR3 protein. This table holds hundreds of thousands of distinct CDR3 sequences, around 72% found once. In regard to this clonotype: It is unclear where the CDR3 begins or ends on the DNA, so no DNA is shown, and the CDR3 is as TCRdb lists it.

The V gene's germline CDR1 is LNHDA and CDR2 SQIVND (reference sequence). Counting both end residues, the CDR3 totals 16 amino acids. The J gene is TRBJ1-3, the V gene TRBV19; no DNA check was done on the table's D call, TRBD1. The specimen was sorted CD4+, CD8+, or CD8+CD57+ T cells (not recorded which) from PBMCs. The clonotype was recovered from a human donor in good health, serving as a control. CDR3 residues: CASSMARPNYGYTFDF.